This T cell receptor beta chain stems from a study of control samples from healthy donors and cancer patients. Repertoires were generated with immunoSEQ multiplex PCR, while TCRdb's copy carries only in-frame clones and drops some. The data contain around 90,000 clones, approximately 81% of them singletons. Germline-derived CDR1 and CDR2 are LGHDT and YNNKEL (reference sequence). The CDR3 extends over 15 amino acids. V lost 0 bases and J 0 bases, leaving 6 bases between the germline ends. This TCR came from a woman in her 40s in good health. The sequenced sample consisted of blood. The chain recombines TRBV3-1 (or the pseudogene TRBV3-2) with TRBJ1-3, with D unresolved. The CDR3 region has the DNA TGTGCCAGCAGCCAAGATGACGGCTCTGGAAACACCATATATTTT. Its protein product is CASSQDDGSGNTIYF.